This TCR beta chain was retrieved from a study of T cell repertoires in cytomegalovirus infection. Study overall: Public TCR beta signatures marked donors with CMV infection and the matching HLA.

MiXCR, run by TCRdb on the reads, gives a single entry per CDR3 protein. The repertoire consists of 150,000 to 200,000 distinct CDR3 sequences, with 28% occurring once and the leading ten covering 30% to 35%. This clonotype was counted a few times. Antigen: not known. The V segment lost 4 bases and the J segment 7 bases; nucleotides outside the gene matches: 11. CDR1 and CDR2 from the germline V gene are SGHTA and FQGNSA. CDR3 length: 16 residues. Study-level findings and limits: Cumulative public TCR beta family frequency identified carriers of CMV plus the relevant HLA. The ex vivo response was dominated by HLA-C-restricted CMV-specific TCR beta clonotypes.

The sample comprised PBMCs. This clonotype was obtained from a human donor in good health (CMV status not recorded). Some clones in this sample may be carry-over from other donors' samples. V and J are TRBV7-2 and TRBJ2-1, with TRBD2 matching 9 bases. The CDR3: CASSSRGAGGLNEQFF. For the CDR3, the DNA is TGTGCCAGCAGCTCCCGTGGGGCGGGGGGGCTAAATGAGCAGTTCTTC.